This is a list of T cell receptor beta chains from one sample in a study of shared clonotypes between healthy human individuals. TCRdb keeps only in-frame clones here, not all; method: immunoSEQ multiplex PCR. The sample carries 550,000 to 850,000 clones, around two thirds recorded once. Sample: memory CD4+ T cells sorted from blood. These receptors originate from a woman in her twenties or thirties in good health. Each CDR3 is given with its conserved first and last residue. A D gene is named only where the DNA matches it firmly. The size entry is marked missing in some rows and otherwise reads once, few, many or a size class.

TRBV27	TRBJ1-2	NA	NA	15	CASSSGGGVDYGYTF	TGTGCCAGCAGTTCCGGGGGGGGTGTTGACTATGGCTACACCTTC
TRBV14	TRBJ1-1	NA	NA	15	CASSQAQGRNTEAFF	TGTGCCAGCAGCCAAGCTCAGGGGAGGAACACTGAAGCTTTCTTT
TRBV10-1	TRBJ2-7	NA	NA	13	CASSAGTEREQYF	TGCGCCAGCAGCGCCGGGACGGAGCGCGAGCAGTACTTC
TRBV7-2	TRBJ2-1	NA	few	14	CASSVDSSYNEQFF	TGTGCCAGCAGCGTCGACTCCTCCTACAATGAGCAGTTCTTC
TRBV7-6	TRBJ2-5	NA	NA	14	CASSLGPTQETQYF	TGTGCCAGCAGCTTAGGGCCTACCCAAGAGACCCAGTACTTC
TRBV27	TRBJ1-2	TRBD1	NA	15	CASSKRQGGNYGYTF	TGTGCCAGCAGCAAAAGACAGGGAGGTAACTATGGCTACACCTTC
TRBV25-1	TRBJ2-5	NA	NA	15	CASSDDVTYQETQYF	TGTGCCAGCAGTGACGACGTAACGTACCAAGAGACCCAGTACTTC
TRBV28	TRBJ2-3	NA	NA	16	CASRIRFWRATDTQYF	TGTGCCAGCAGGATAAGATTTTGGCGGGCAACAGATACGCAGTATTTT
TRBV19	TRBJ1-5	TRBD1	NA	17	CASSPSRDRGWGQPQHF	TGTGCCAGTAGTCCATCCCGGGACAGGGGTTGGGGTCAGCCCCAGCATTTT
TRBV6-1	TRBJ1-1	NA	NA	12	CASSKQGAEAFF	TGTGCCAGCAGTAAACAGGGCGCTGAAGCTTTCTTT
TRBV7-8	TRBJ2-2	NA	NA	14	CASTKGQNTGELFF	TGTGCCAGCACCAAAGGGCAGAACACCGGGGAGCTGTTTTTT
TRBV30	TRBJ2-5	NA	NA	14	CAWSVLGIQETQYF	TGTGCCTGGAGTGTACTTGGGATCCAAGAGACCCAGTACTTC
TRBV5-1	TRBJ2-7	NA	NA	14	CASSDGDGFYEQYF	TGCGCCAGCAGCGATGGGGACGGGTTCTACGAGCAGTACTTC
TRBV25-1	TRBJ2-7	TRBD2	NA	15	CASSVALAGVYEQYF	TGTGCCAGCAGTGTCGCGCTAGCGGGAGTGTACGAGCAGTACTTC
TRBV11-2	TRBJ2-3	NA	NA	15	CASSANHPSIDTQYF	TGTGCCAGCAGCGCGAATCACCCATCGATAGATACGCAGTATTTT
TRBV2	TRBJ2-7	TRBD1	few	16	CASSRLGTGKNNEQYF	TGTGCCAGCAGTCGCCTCGGGACAGGGAAGAATAACGAGCAGTACTTC
TRBV5-6	TRBJ2-1	TRBD2	NA	14	CASSPRLAGHEQFF	TGTGCCAGCAGCCCAAGACTAGCGGGACATGAGCAGTTCTTC
TRBV6-6	TRBJ2-7	TRBD1	NA	14	CASSPGTGQYEQYF	TGTGCCAGCAGTCCCGGGACAGGACAGTACGAGCAGTACTTC
TRBV19	TRBJ2-2	TRBD1	NA	16	CASRKPGQGYTGELFF	TGTGCCAGTAGGAAACCGGGACAGGGGTACACCGGGGAGCTGTTTTTT
TRBV28	TRBJ1-2	NA	once	11	CASSIWSGYTF	TGTGCCAGCAGTATTTGGTCTGGCTACACCTTC
TRBV4-1	TRBJ2-1	TRBD2	NA	18	CASSQGPLVAGVDNEQFF	TGCGCCAGCAGCCAAGGCCCCCTTGTAGCGGGAGTTGACAATGAGCAGTTCTTC
TRBV6-1	TRBJ2-2	TRBD2	few	14	CASSEGLASGELFF	TGTGCCAGCAGTGAAGGACTAGCATCCGGGGAGCTGTTTTTT
TRBV4-1	TRBJ1-1	NA	few	15	CASSQSRQVNTEAFF	TGCGCCAGCAGCCAGTCCCGACAGGTGAACACTGAAGCTTTCTTT
TRBV7-3	TRBJ2-5	TRBD2	NA	16	CASSKEPGLASETQYF	TGTGCCAGCAGTAAAGAACCGGGACTAGCCTCGGAGACCCAGTACTTC
TRBV28	TRBJ2-1	NA	NA	15	CASSLFRTVYNEQFF	TGTGCCAGCAGTTTATTTAGGACAGTATACAATGAGCAGTTCTTC
TRBV7-3	TRBJ2-1	TRBD2	NA	15	CASSYGLAGYNEQFF	TGTGCCAGCAGCTATGGACTAGCGGGCTACAATGAGCAGTTCTTC
TRBV4-2	TRBJ2-1	NA	NA	17	CASSQDLGTTYVNEQFF	TGTGCCAGCAGCCAAGATCTGGGAACAACGTATGTCAATGAGCAGTTCTTC
TRBV5-1	TRBJ1-1	NA	many	13	CASSLLRDTEAFF	TGCGCCAGCAGCCTCTTACGGGACACTGAAGCTTTCTTT
TRBV28	TRBJ2-6	NA	NA	15	CASIGGFSGANVLTF	TGTGCCAGTATCGGAGGGTTCTCTGGGGCCAACGTCCTGACTTTC
TRBV13	TRBJ2-2	TRBD1	NA	15	CASSLETGWSGELFF	TGTGCCAGCAGCTTGGAGACAGGGTGGTCCGGGGAGCTGTTTTTT
TRBV7-6	TRBJ1-5	NA	NA	13	CASSQQDNQPQHF	TGTGCCAGCAGCCAGCAGGACAATCAGCCCCAGCATTTT
TRBV6-5	TRBJ2-2	TRBD2	NA	14	CASRTSGSGGELFF	TGTGCCAGCAGGACTAGCGGGAGTGGCGGGGAGCTGTTTTTT
TRBV27	TRBJ2-7	TRBD2	few	15	CASSWLTSGPYEQYF	TGTGCCAGCAGTTGGCTGACTAGCGGACCCTACGAGCAGTACTTC
TRBV30	TRBJ1-5	NA	NA	14	CAWSVAASSLTQHF	TGTGCCTGGAGTGTTGCAGCCTCTAGTTTGACCCAGCATTTT